These 25 T cell receptor beta chains share one sample of origin, sequenced in a study of preoperative IRX-2 immunotherapy in early breast cancer. Clones were sequenced by immunoSEQ multiplex PCR, and TCRdb holds only the in-frame ones, with some missing. Of around 40,000 clones listed, about 80% are singletons. Sample treatment: preoperative locoregional IRX-2 cytokine immunotherapy. The starting material was tumor tissue, obtained after IRX-2 immunotherapy. These TCRs come from a human donor with breast cancer.

V usage is TRBV6-8 and J usage is TRBJ2-5; 7 bases agree with TRBD2. V lost 7 bases and J lost 5; bases outside the gene matches: 10. Germline V gene sequence: CDR1 MNHGY, CDR2 SAAAGT. CDR3 length: 14 amino acids. The CDR3 loop is CASNIAGPRETQYF. The CDR3 DNA reads TGTGCCAGCAATATAGCGGGTCCTAGGGAGACCCAGTACTTC.

The gene calls are TRBV6-8 and TRBJ2-3, with D possibly being TRBD2 (6 bases). This CDR3 region has 16 residues. CDR1 and CDR2 from the germline V gene are MNHGY and SAAAGT. V was cut by 6 bases and J by 2 bases, with 18 bases left in between. DNA of the CDR3: TGTGCCAGCAGGGAACTAGCCAAGCCTTTCACAGATACGCAGTATTTT. This gives the protein CASRELAKPFTDTQYF.

The chain uses TRBV11-3 and TRBJ1-5; the D gene is possibly TRBD1 (5 bases). V was shortened by 2 bases and J by 5 bases, with 13 bases between the two germline ends. The germline CDR1 and CDR2 sequences are SGHNT and YENEEA. The CDR3 is 15 residues long. The CDR3 coding sequence is TGTGCCAGCAGCTTATTCGGGACTCGGGATCAGCCCCAGCATTTT. Amino acid sequence: CASSLFGTRDQPQHF.

This chain links TRBV6-8 with TRBJ2-1, with 7 bases lining up with TRBD1. The CDR3 extends over 16 amino acids. J gave up 0 bases and V 2 bases, and 4 bases lay outside the gene matches. CDR1 and CDR2 from the germline V gene are MNHGY and SAAAGT. The CDR3 is CASSYPGGSSYNEQFF. The CDR3 region has the DNA TGTGCCAGCAGTTACCCAGGGGGTAGCTCCTACAATGAGCAGTTCTTC.

This clone was recorded only once. The rearrangement joins TRBV6-8 to TRBJ1-5; 10 nucleotides align to TRBD1. The germline gives CDR1 MNHGY, CDR2 SAAAGT. Trimming at V came to 10 bases and at J to 4 bases, leaving 10 bases not matched to a gene. There are 15 residues in the CDR3. CDR3: CANRVGTGENQPQHF. The CDR3, as DNA: TGTGCCAACAGGGTCGGGACAGGGGAGAATCAGCCCCAGCATTTT.

As concerns this clone: One end of the junction is discordant with germline, which a read error may explain. This chain joins TRBV23-1 and TRBJ2-7; possibly TRBD2 for D (6 bases). TRBV23-1 is an ORF; its function is uncertain. This CDR3 contains 17 residues. CDR3 region: CASSPQGTGRKLGEQSF. In DNA, the CDR3 is TGCGCCAGCAGCCCCCAAGGTACGGGGAGGAAGCTGGGCGAGCAGTCCTTC.

The chain employs TRBV28 and TRBJ2-7; TRBD1 matches at 7 bases. This CDR3 is 13 amino acids long. Germline values: CDR1 MDHEN, CDR2 SYDVKM. V was clipped by 6 bases and J by 4 bases; unmatched bases: 6. The CDR3 region is CASRRGQFYEQYF. DNA of the CDR3: TGTGCCAGCAGGAGGGGACAGTTTTACGAGCAGTACTTC.

The chain uses TRBV5-1 and TRBJ1-2; D call uncertain. This CDR3 region has 16 residues. Trimming removed 0 bases from V and 0 bases from J, with 12 bases in between. From germline, CDR1 is SGHRS and CDR2 YFSETQ. This CDR3 is CASSLAPAGSNYGYTF. CDR3 bases: TGCGCCAGCAGCTTGGCCCCGGCAGGATCTAACTATGGCTACACCTTC.

Concerning this clone: An end of the junction does not agree with germline; a read error may underlie this. This chain uses TRBV5-1 with TRBJ2-7; 10 bases are a match to TRBD2. This CDR3 comprises 15 residues. Germline V gene lookup returns CDR1 SGHRS and CDR2 YFSETQ. The CDR3 reads CASSPSGTSVGEQYF. CDR3 coding DNA: TGCGCCAGCAGCCCCTCCGGGACTAGCGTAGGTGAGCARTACTTC.

The chain joins TRBV19 to TRBJ1-2, with 12 nucleotides matching TRBD1. The CDR3 extends over 17 amino acids. Germline V CDR1 and CDR2: LNHDA, SQIVND (reference sequence). Trimming took 7 bases from V and 3 from J; bases not matched to a gene: 12. Written as DNA, the CDR3 is TGTGCCAGTACCCCGTTGGGACAGGGGGCGCCGGACTATGGCTACACCTTC. Protein product: CASTPLGQGAPDYGYTF.

CDR3 in amino acids: CSVRTGGGSNQPQHF. DNA of the CDR3: TGCAGCGTGAGGACAGGTGGGGGTAGCAATCAGCCCCAGCATTTT. The genes are TRBV29-1 and TRBJ1-5; 7 nucleotides align to TRBD1. The trim removed 6 bases at V and 0 bases at J, leaving 8 bases unmatched. Germline CDR1 SQVTM, CDR2 ANQGSEA. The CDR3 spans 15 residues.

This sequence joins TRBV5-1 and TRBJ2-7; TRBD1 matches 8 bases. Germline CDR1 reads SGHRS; CDR2 reads YFSETQ. The CDR3 runs 15 residues. Trimming cost V 0 bases and J 4 bases; bases outside gene matches: 6. DNA of the CDR3: TGCGCCAGCAGCTTGGGGGACAGGTCAATATACGAGCAGTACTTC. This encodes CASSLGDRSIYEQYF.

The rearrangement joins TRBV6-8 to TRBJ2-3; TRBD2 might be the D (6 bases). The CDR3 extends over 13 amino acids. The germline gives CDR1 MNHGY, CDR2 SAAAGT. The V and J ends lost 10 bases and 0 bases respectively, with 11 bases between them. CDR3 residues: CAMGGVSTDTQYF. The CDR3 region has the DNA TGTGCCATGGGCGGGGTTAGCACAGATACGCAGTATTTT.

The chain is built from TRBV28 and TRBJ1-4; 9 bases agree with TRBD1. The V gene end was trimmed by 2 bases and the J gene end by 8 bases; junction bases not matched to a gene: 12. This CDR3 has 17 residues. The germline CDR1 and CDR2 sequences are MDHEN and SYDVKM. This chain's CDR3 is CASSLNPRLGTGEKLFF. Here the CDR3 DNA reads TGTGCCAGCAGTTTAAACCCTCGACTCGGGACAGGGGAAAAACTGTTTTTT.

This clone came up once. The CDR3 bases are TGCGCCAGCAGCCACCCCGGACAGGGGGCTAGGGGGGCCAACGTCCTGACTTTC. Its protein is CASSHPGQGARGANVLTF. This chain links TRBV1 with TRBJ2-6; TRBD1 reflects the table's D call only, with no check against the DNA. TRBV1 is tagged as a pseudogene. This CDR3 comprises 18 residues.

The chain is built from TRBV5-1 and TRBJ2-6; D is possibly TRBD2 (5 bases). Germline CDR1 reads SGHRS; CDR2 reads YFSETQ. V dropped 4 bases and J dropped 0 bases, with 23 bases sitting between them. The CDR3 extends over 20 amino acids. CDR3 protein: CASSADPIGQRTSGANVLTF. Written as DNA, the CDR3 is TGCGCCAGCAGCGCGGACCCAATTGGCCAGCGGACCTCTGGGGCCAACGTCCTGACTTTC.

This chain joins TRBV18 and TRBJ2-7; D is unresolved. The CDR3 totals 13 residues. Trimming cost V 0 bases and J 2 bases, with 5 bases left between them. Germline CDR1 reads KGHSH; CDR2 reads LQKENI. The CDR3 here is CASSPPGTYEQYF. In nucleotides, the CDR3 is TGTGCCAGCTCACCACCAGGCACCTACGAGCAGTACTTC.

The gene calls are TRBV28 and TRBJ2-5, with 8 bases that match TRBD2. The CDR3 covers 13 residues. Germline V gene lookup returns CDR1 MDHEN and CDR2 SYDVKM. With 1 base clipped from V and 5 bases from J, the junction kept 0 bases outside the gene matches. CDR3: CASSLSGGETQYF. In DNA form, the CDR3 reads TGTGCCAGCAGTTTATCGGGAGGGGAGACCCAGTACTTC. Supplemented by reference TRBV28 and TRBJ2-5, the full variable domain reads DVKVTQSSRYLVKRTGEKVFLECVQDMDHENMFWYRQDPGLGLRLIYFSYDVKMKEKGDIPEGYSVSREKKERFSLILESASTNQTSMYLCASSLSGGETQYFGPGTRLLVL.

The chain employs TRBV9 and TRBJ1-2, with no clear D. The CDR3 length is 14 residues. Germline CDR1 and CDR2: SGDLS and YYNGEE. The germline V and J ends were trimmed by 5 bases and 2 bases, with 13 bases remaining between them. DNA for the CDR3: TGTGCCAGCAGTGAATCCGGACTAAACTATGGCTACACCTTC. This sequence encodes CASSESGLNYGYTF.

The chain uses TRBV7-7 and TRBJ2-1, with D possibly called TRBD1 or TRBD2 (5 bases each). Germline V gene lookup returns CDR1 SSHAT and CDR2 FNYEAQ (reference sequence). The CDR3 length is 15 residues. Trimming took 7 bases from V and 5 from J, leaving 18 bases between them. The CDR3 region has the DNA TGTGCCAGCACCGAGGGCCGGGGCAGAGACAATGAGCAGTTCTTC. Its translation: CASTEGRGRDNEQFF.

V is TRBV19 and J is TRBJ1-5; tentatively, D is TRBD1 (5 bases). Germline CDR1 and CDR2: LNHDA and SQIVND (reference sequence). There are 14 residues in the CDR3. Trimming removed 6 bases from V and 5 bases from J, with 14 bases in between. CDR3 sequence reads: CASSPGTEHQPQHF. CDR3 in DNA: TGTGCCAGTAGCCCCGGGACTGAACATCAGCCCCAGCATTTT.

Here the CDR3 DNA reads TGTGCCAGCAGCTCCGGGACACGATCGGTCTATGGCTACACCTTC. Translating gives CASSSGTRSVYGYTF. V and J are TRBV11-3 and TRBJ1-2, with D perhaps matching TRBD1 (6 bases). This CDR3 contains 15 residues. V shed 4 bases and J shed 4 bases, with 16 bases lying between them. Germline V gives CDR1 SGHNT, CDR2 YENEEA.

The V gene is TRBV11-3, the J gene TRBJ1-1, with D perhaps TRBD1 (6 bases). The germline gives CDR1 SGHNT, CDR2 YENEEA. V dropped 5 bases and J dropped 3 bases, with 13 bases sitting between them. This CDR3 is built from 14 residues. CDR3 region: CASSDLGAHTEAFF. DNA of the CDR3: TGTGCCAGCAGCGATCTGGGGGCTCACACTGAAGCTTTCTTT.

This chain uses TRBV12-5 with TRBJ2-7; no clear D. Germline V gene data show CDR1 as LGHNT and CDR2 as FRNRAP. V dropped 6 bases and J dropped 6 bases, with 9 bases sitting between them. CDR3 length: 11 amino acids. CDR3 protein: CASGRVGEQYF. DNA for the CDR3: TGTGCTAGTGGAAGGGTCGGCGAGCAGTACTTC. Based on the CDR3 plus reference TRBV12-5 and TRBJ2-7, the full variable domain is DARVTQTPRHKVTEMGQEVTMRCQPILGHNTVFWYRQTMMQGLELLAYFRNRAPLDDSGMPKDRFSAEMPDATLATLKIQPSEPRDSAVYFCASGRVGEQYFGPGTRLTVT.

This clone was found a few times. The rearrangement links TRBV6-8 to TRBJ1-6; D is ambiguous. V shed 2 bases and J shed 4 bases, with 12 bases lying between them. Germline values: CDR1 MNHGY, CDR2 SAAAGT. This CDR3 contains 16 residues. The CDR3 sequence is CASSYRPELYNSPLHF. In nucleotides, the CDR3 is TGTGCCAGCAGTTACCGACCTGAACTTTATAATTCACCCCTCCACTTT.